The 11 T cell receptor beta chains below come from one sample, sequenced in a study of blood T cell repertoires in COVID-19. Method: immunoSEQ multiplex PCR; TCRdb's copy keeps in-frame clones and lacks some. The sample holds about 39,000 clones, about 80% seen once. Sequences were obtained from peripheral blood. Receptors were obtained from a man aged 70-80 years with active or convalescent COVID-19.

The chain recombines TRBV20-1 with TRBJ2-5; D is unclear. Trimming stripped 3 bases from V and 3 bases from J, with 2 bases between. Per the germline V gene, CDR1 is DFQATT and CDR2 is SNEGSKA (reference sequence). The CDR3 length is 10 residues. The CDR3 coding sequence is TGCAGTGCTAGCGAAGAGACCCAGTACTTC. Its translation: CSASEETQYF.

The rearrangement links TRBV2 to TRBJ2-3; TRBD2 might be the D (5 bases). V lost 6 bases, J lost 7 bases, and 20 bases lay in between. The CDR3 is 15 amino acids. In germline, CDR1 is SNHLY, CDR2 FYNNEI. The CDR3 loop reads CASSSRVHSLHTQYF. CDR3 bases: TGTGCCAGCAGCTCGAGGGTGCACAGCTTGCATACGCAGTATTTT.

The gene calls are TRBV6-5 and TRBJ1-3; no clear D gene. The CDR3 has 15 residues. Germline lookup yields CDR1 MNHEY and CDR2 SVGAGI. Trimming stripped 2 bases from V and 0 bases from J, with 8 bases between. The CDR3 nucleotides read TGTGCCAGCAGTTACCAGAAAACCTCTGGAAACACCATATATTTT. Translated: CASSYQKTSGNTIYF.

V is TRBV27 and J is TRBJ1-2, with 8 nucleotides matching TRBD1. Germline V CDR1 and CDR2: MNHEY, SMNVEV (reference sequence). The V and J ends lost 2 bases and 8 bases, in that order; junction bases with no gene match: 7. CDR3 length: 14 residues. The CDR3 DNA reads TGTGCCAGCAGTTTAGGTCAGGGGGCCGGGGGCTACACCTTC. Its protein is CASSLGQGAGGYTF.

As for this clone: One junction end disagrees with the germline gene, perhaps due to a read error. This rearrangement joins TRBV6-8 to TRBJ2-3; D not certain. CDR3 size: 18 residues. Germline-derived CDR1 and CDR2 are MNHGY and SAAAGT. CDR3 in DNA: TGTGCCCGCAGTTATCAAGCGAGAGCCCCTCGATACACAGATACGCAGTATTTT. Its translation: CARSYQARAPRYTDTQYF.

The sample holds one count of this clone. The DNA for the CDR3 is TGTGCCAGCACCGACCTGGGGGGGGCCTACGAGCAGTACTTC. It codes for CASTDLGGAYEQYF. The chain carries TRBV7-9 and TRBJ2-7, with 7 bases fitting TRBD2. Losses at the gene ends were 7 bases for V and 2 bases for J; bases not matched to a gene: 8. Germline assignment: CDR1 SEHNR and CDR2 FQNEAQ (reference sequence). CDR3 length: 14 amino acids.

This clone was detected only a few times. V is TRBV24-1 and J is TRBJ2-1; TRBD2 matches at 10 bases. The CDR3 runs 13 residues. Trimming took 7 bases from V and 8 from J; bases not matched to a gene: 4. Germline V gene data show CDR1 as KGHDR and CDR2 as SFDVKD. CDR3 region: CATRGLAIDEQFF. The DNA of the CDR3 is TGTGCCACCAGGGGACTAGCGATCGATGAGCAGTTCTTC.

This clone was seen only a few times. The chain combines TRBV24-1 with TRBJ1-2; no definite D call. The CDR3 length is 14 residues. V shed 2 bases and J shed 7 bases, with 13 bases lying between them. CDR1 KGHDR and CDR2 SFDVKD come from the germline V gene. DNA for the CDR3: TGTGCCACCAGTGATTGGACTTCCAGCCTTGGCTACACCTTC. This encodes CATSDWTSSLGYTF.

The rearrangement joins TRBV18 to TRBJ2-5; D is unresolved. The CDR3 sequence is 14 residues long. Trimming removed 2 bases from V and 5 bases from J, with 12 bases in between. From germline, CDR1 is KGHSH and CDR2 LQKENI. The CDR3 loop is CASSPGAGRETQYF. The CDR3 DNA sequence: TGTGCCAGCTCACCAGGAGCCGGTCGGGAGACCCAGTACTTC.

The gene calls are TRBV6-5 and TRBJ1-1; TRBD1 might be the D (5 bases). CDR1 and CDR2 from the germline V gene are MNHEY and SVGAGI. CDR3 length: 11 residues. V was clipped by 9 bases and J by 5 bases, with 10 bases between them. CDR3 bases: TGTGCCAGTTGGGGCCCGACTGAAGCTTTCTTT. Amino acid sequence: CASWGPTEAFF.

The CDR3 protein is CASSVKGDTPQFF. The DNA for the CDR3 is TGTGCCAGCAGCGTAAAGGGGGACACTCCCCAGTTCTTC. The chain links TRBV9 to TRBJ2-1, with D possibly being TRBD1 (6 bases). The germline V gene encodes CDR1 SGDLS and CDR2 YYNGEE. The CDR3 runs to 13 residues. The ends were cut back, 1 base at V and 13 bases at J, with 15 bases in the middle.